This T cell receptor (beta chain) came from a study of shared clonotypes between healthy human individuals (dated by TCRdb to 2018 to 2020). Background for the entire study: Three men and a couple of women, aged 18 to 49 years, made up the cohort. Blood TCR repertoires of roughly five healthy adults were deeply sequenced to estimate repertoire size and the extent of clonotype sharing between individuals. To increase sequencing depth and limit assay-specific biases, different laboratories used diverse techniques to prepare libraries and sequence TCR repertoires. Per donor, leukapheresis produced somewhere between about 0.94 and 9.5 billion PBMCs.

A single count supports this clone. Its specific antigen is unknown. Within one base of it there is no much larger clone, and no base qualities were kept. Counted from cysteine to phenylalanine, this CDR3 has 17 amino acids. The read is trimmed to its CDR3 DNA, 51 bases read in frame from base 1. From the germline V gene (reference sequence), CDR1 is SEHNR and CDR2 is FQNEAQ. V sheds 0 bases and J sheds 3 bases, leaving 15 bases between their ends. Donors were healthy HIV-negative adults with no recently reported acute infections or vaccinations. Every donor was a Caucasian adult living in Nashville, Tennessee, USA. For unsorted samples, 70 million to 95 million PBMCs were counted, and genomic DNA was extracted using the QIAamp DNA Blood Mini kit. Blood was obtained by leukapheresis, after which PBMCs were separated by Ficoll-Histopaque density gradient centrifugation and cryopreserved in liquid nitrogen vapor phase.

TCR CDR3 regions were amplified from genomic DNA by multiplex PCR using the deep immunoSEQ assay. For each cell subset, the extracted genomic DNA was distributed evenly across all wells of several immunoSEQ 96-well plates, and each plate served as one replicate. For unsorted PBMC, each replicate PCR was loaded with roughly 330 ng genomic DNA, equivalent to 25,000 to 35,000 T cell genomes. Unsorted PBMC genomic DNA was sequenced across ten immunoSEQ deep assay plates. The purified libraries were quantified using a Qubit 3.0 fluorometer, sized with a Bioanalyzer 2100, and then quantified again using the KAPA Library Quantification kit. Each immunoSEQ 96-well plate was sequenced on its own single-read 150-cycle Illumina NextSeq 550 flow cell. In the original analysis: Because only junctional sequences without quality scores were contained in the immunoSEQ output, filtering matching that applied to full-length reads could not be performed. To assign V/J genes and CDR3, sequences were annotated using PyIR, a Python wrapper for IgBLAST v1.9, with IMGT germline references. Reads were filtered out if the reads had weak V/J assignments (E-value above 1e-6), no CDR3, stop codons, out-of-frame junctions, or ambiguous translated residues. V3J clonotypes were defined by identical inferred V gene, J gene, and CDR3 amino acid sequence. Percentage overlap between repertoires was computed as shared unique clonotypes divided by the size of the smaller repertoire. Richness of each repertoire was evaluated using RTK rarefaction, the Chao1 estimator, and Recon v2.1 estimates of unobserved clonotypes. The table comes from immuneACCESS by way of TCRdb, which keeps in-frame sequences with V and J called. Part of the clones is missing from these tables; in studies checked, under half for an unresolved V gene and the rest for unknown reasons. Clonal size and the V and J genes are those of that table, whereas D and trimming came from the DNA. The sample profile shows some 490,000 clones; over 75% of them were found once. The top ten constitute roughly 13% of the sample.

Points the paper makes about the study in general: The small number of donors limited the genetic and exposure-history diversity represented. Pairwise subsampling led to the expectation that sequencing depth would affect the degree of clonotype sharing among donors. Only blood was sampled, and tissue TCR repertoires likely differ from those in blood.

The TCR sequence derives from a woman between 40 and 50 years old in good health. Some clones in this sample may be carry-over from other donors' samples. The V and J segments used are TRBV7-9 and TRBJ1-5, with the D gene not confidently named. Sequenced material: PBMCs. The DNA sequence reads TGTGCCAGCAGCTTAGCCCCAGACGGAAGGAACAATCAGCCCCAGCATTTT. Translated, this gives CASSLAPDGRNNQPQHF.